The entry that follows covers one TCR beta chain sequence. Antigen specificity is unknown. The PCR had 60 Vbeta and 13 Jbeta primers. The repertoire was sequenced with immunoSEQ multiplex PCR; TCRdb's copy has only in-frame clones and lacks some. This table has about 150,000 clones, about 80% appearing once. This entry is derived from a study of cytomegalovirus exposure and HLA in healthy donors. Regarding the study as a whole: In a later analysis, at a false discovery rate of 0.05, about 17,000 TCR beta sequences matched HLA alleles.

The sequenced sample consisted of PBMCs. The origin of this receptor is a man in his late teens or twenties in good health and CMV-seronegative.

The DNA of the CDR3 is TGTGCCAGCAGCTCCCCGCGGGGCTCCTACGAGCAGTACTTC. Translation gives CASSSPRGSYEQYF. The chain carries TRBV11-2 and TRBJ2-7, with a weak D call TRBD2 (6 bases). The germline V and J ends were trimmed by 4 bases and 0 bases, with 10 bases remaining between them. The CDR3 runs 14 residues. Germline CDR1 and CDR2: SGHAT and FQNNGV.